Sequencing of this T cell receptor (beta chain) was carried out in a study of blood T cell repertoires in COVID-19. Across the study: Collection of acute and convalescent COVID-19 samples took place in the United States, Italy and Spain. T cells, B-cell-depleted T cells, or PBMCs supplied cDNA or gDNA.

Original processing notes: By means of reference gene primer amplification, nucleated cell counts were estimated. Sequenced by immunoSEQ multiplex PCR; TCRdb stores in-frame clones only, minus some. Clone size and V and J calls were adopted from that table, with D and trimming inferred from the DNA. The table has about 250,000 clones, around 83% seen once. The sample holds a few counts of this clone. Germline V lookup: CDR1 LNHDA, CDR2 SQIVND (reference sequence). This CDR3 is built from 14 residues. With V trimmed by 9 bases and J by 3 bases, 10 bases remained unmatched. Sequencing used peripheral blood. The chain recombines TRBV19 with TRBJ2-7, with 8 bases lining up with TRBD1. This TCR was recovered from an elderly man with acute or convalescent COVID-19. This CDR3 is CASRPGQAIYEQYF. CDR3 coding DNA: TGTGCCAGCAGACCGGGACAGGCGATCTACGAGCAGTACTTC.